Listed below are T cell receptor beta chains from one sample, sequenced in a study of high-grade serous ovarian cancer treatment subgroups. The protocol was immunoSEQ multiplex PCR, while the TCRdb copy is restricted to in-frame clones and leaves out a portion. Here the sample spans more than 8,000 clones, 68% being singletons. The material sequenced was tumor tissue. These receptors all come from a human donor with high-grade serous ovarian cancer. CDR3s include the opening cysteine and the closing phenylalanine or tryptophan. D genes are given only for firm matches. Size tells how often a clone was seen (once, few, many) or the class of an expanded clone, and some rows leave it out.

j_gene	v_gene	d_gene	abundance	CDR3nt	CDR3aa
TRBJ1-2	TRBV6-1	NA	NA	TGTGCCAGCAGTGAAGCGGGAGGGTACGAGGGCTACACCTTC	CASSEAGGYEGYTF
TRBJ2-7	TRBV21-1	NA	NA	TGTGCCAGCAGCAATCGAACAGGGGGGCGATCGGAGTCCTACGAGCAGTACTTC	CASSNRTGGRSESYEQYF
TRBJ2-5	TRBV7-2	NA	NA	TGTGCCAGCAGCTTAATGCCTGGCGGGGCCCTTCAAGAGACCCAGTACTTC	CASSLMPGGALQETQYF
TRBJ1-1	TRBV29-1	NA	NA	TGCAGCGTACAGACAGATCTTGAGAACACTGAAGCTTTCTTT	CSVQTDLENTEAFF
TRBJ2-7	TRBV18	TRBD1	NA	TGTGCCAGCTCGGACCAACAGGGGTCCTACGAGCAGTACTTC	CASSDQQGSYEQYF
TRBJ1-2	TRBV4-3	NA	NA	TGCGCCAGCAGCCAGGATAGGGTTGGAGGCTACACCTTC	CASSQDRVGGYTF
TRBJ2-2	TRBV27	NA	NA	TGTGCCAGCAGTTCCGGAAGGGAAACCGGGGAGCTGTTTTTT	CASSSGRETGELFF
TRBJ2-3	TRBV30	NA	NA	TGTGCCTGGAAATTATGGTCGCGCACAGATACGCAGTATTTT	CAWKLWSRTDTQYF
TRBJ1-5	TRBV27	NA	few	TGTGCCAGCAGTTTATTGGACAATCAGCCCCAGCATTTT	CASSLLDNQPQHF
TRBJ2-7	TRBV29-1	TRBD1	NA	TGCAGCGCCGTACCAGGGGGCAATTGGAACGAGCAGTACTTC	CSAVPGGNWNEQYF
TRBJ1-2	TRBV9	NA	large	TGTGCCAGCAGCTCAGGGGAAGGCTATGGCTACACCTTC	CASSSGEGYGYTF
TRBJ2-1	TRBV18	NA	NA	TGTGCCAGCTCACCGCCGGGACTCAACTTGCCGGGGGAGCAGTTCTTC	CASSPPGLNLPGEQFF
TRBJ1-2	TRBV7-2	NA	NA	TGTGCCAGCAGTTTAGGCCCGGGCTCAGCTAGTGGCTACACCTTC	CASSLGPGSASGYTF
TRBJ2-5	TRBV6-5	NA	few	TGTGCCAGCCAACGGGCTAGTAAAGGAGAGACCCAGTACTTC	CASQRASKGETQYF
TRBJ2-3	TRBV10-3	TRBD2	NA	TGTGCCATCAGTGATGAACGCGGTGGGAGGGCGAGAAATACGCAGTATTTT	CAISDERGGRARNTQYF
TRBJ1-2	TRBV6-1	NA	NA	TGTGCCATCCCAAACCGATACTATGGCTACACCTTC	CAIPNRYYGYTF
TRBJ2-7	TRBV6-8	NA	NA	TGTGCCAGCAGCTACTACGAGCAGTACTTC	CASSYYEQYF
TRBJ1-3	TRBV5-1	NA	NA	TGCGCCAGCAGCCCTGACAGCCTCTCTGGAAACACCATATATTTT	CASSPDSLSGNTIYF
TRBJ2-3	TRBV28	NA	NA	TGTGCCAGCAGTTTCCAGGACTGGCTAAGGACAGATACGCAGTATTTT	CASSFQDWLRTDTQYF
TRBJ1-1	TRBV4-2	NA	NA	TGTGCCAGCAGTCAAGTCCAGGACACTGAAGCTTTCTTT	CASSQVQDTEAFF
TRBJ2-7	TRBV11-2	TRBD2	NA	TGTGCCAGCAGCGGGGGACTAGCGGAATACTACGAGCAGTACTTC	CASSGGLAEYYEQYF
TRBJ2-1	TRBV7-8	TRBD2	NA	TGTGCCAGCAGCTTAGGACTAGCGGGAGCATATGAGCAGTTCTTC	CASSLGLAGAYEQFF
TRBJ2-3	TRBV11-2	NA	NA	TGTGCCAGCTCTGGGGCGAGGGGTTTGGATACGCAGTATTTT	CASSGARGLDTQYF
TRBJ1-2	TRBV28	TRBD1	few	TGTGCCAGCAACCGGGACAGAGGGATCTATGGCTACACCTTC	CASNRDRGIYGYTF